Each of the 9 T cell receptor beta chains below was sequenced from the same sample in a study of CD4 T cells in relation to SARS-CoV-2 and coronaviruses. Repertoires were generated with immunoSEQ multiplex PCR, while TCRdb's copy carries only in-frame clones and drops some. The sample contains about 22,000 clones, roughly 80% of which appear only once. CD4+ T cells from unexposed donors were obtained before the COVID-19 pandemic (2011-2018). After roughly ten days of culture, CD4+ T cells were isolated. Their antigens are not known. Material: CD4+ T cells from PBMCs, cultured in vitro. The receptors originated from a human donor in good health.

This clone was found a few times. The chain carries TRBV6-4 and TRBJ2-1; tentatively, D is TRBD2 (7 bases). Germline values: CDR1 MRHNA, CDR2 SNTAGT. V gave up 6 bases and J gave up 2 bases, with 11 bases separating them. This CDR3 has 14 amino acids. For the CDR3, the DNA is TGTGCCAGCAGCGCCGGGGGGCCCTACAATGAGCAGTTCTTC. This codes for CASSAGGPYNEQFF.

CDR3 protein: CASSQDRDNSPLHF. The CDR3 coding sequence is TGTGCCAGCAGCCAAGACAGGGATAATTCACCCCTCCACTTT. V gene TRBV14 combines with J gene TRBJ1-6; D is possibly TRBD1 (5 bases). The CDR3 has 14 residues. V was cut by 0 bases and J by 5 bases, with 5 bases left in between. From germline, CDR1 is SGHDN and CDR2 FVKESK.

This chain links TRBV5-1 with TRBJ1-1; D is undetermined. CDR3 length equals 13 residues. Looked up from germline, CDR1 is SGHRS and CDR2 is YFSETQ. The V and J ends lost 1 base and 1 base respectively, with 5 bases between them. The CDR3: CASSLTTNTEAFF. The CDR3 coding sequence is TGCGCCAGCAGCTTGACAACGAACACTGAAGCTTTCTTT.

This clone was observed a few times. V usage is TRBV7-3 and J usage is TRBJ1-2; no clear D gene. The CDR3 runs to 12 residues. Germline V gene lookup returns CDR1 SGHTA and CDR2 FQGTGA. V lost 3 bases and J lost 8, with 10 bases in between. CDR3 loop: CASSFPVRGYTF. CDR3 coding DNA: TGTGCCAGCAGCTTCCCCGTGCGGGGCTACACCTTC.

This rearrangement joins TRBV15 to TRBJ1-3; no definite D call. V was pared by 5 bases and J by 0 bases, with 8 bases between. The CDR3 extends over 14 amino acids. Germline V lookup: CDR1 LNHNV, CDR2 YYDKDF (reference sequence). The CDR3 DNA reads TGTGCCACCAGCGGAGCCTACTCTGGAAACACCATATATTTT. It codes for CATSGAYSGNTIYF.

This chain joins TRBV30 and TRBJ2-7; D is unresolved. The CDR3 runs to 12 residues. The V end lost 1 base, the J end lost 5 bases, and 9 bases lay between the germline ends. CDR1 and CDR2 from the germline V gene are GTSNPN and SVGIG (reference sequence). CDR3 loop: CAWSGRGDEQYF. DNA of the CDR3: TGTGCCTGGAGTGGCCGTGGGGACGAGCAGTACTTC.

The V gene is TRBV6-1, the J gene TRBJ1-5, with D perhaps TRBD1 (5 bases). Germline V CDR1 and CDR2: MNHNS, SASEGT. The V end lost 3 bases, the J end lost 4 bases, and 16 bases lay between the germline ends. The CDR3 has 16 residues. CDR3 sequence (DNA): TGTGCCAGCAGTGAGGTAGCGACGGCAGGGAATCAGCCCCAGCATTTT. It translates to CASSEVATAGNQPQHF.

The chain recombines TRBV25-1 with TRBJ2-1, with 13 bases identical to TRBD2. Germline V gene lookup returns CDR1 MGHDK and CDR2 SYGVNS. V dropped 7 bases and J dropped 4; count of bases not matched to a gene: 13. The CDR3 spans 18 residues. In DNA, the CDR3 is TGTGCCAGCATCGCCTCGACTAGCGGGAGGATGGGGTACAATGAGCAGTTCTTC. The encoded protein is CASIASTSGRMGYNEQFF.

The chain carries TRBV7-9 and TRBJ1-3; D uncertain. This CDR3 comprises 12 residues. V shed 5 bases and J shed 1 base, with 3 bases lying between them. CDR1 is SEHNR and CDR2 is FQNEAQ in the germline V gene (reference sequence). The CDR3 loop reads CASSGSGNTIYF. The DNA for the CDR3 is TGTGCCAGCAGCGGTTCTGGAAACACCATATATTTT.